These 27 T cell receptor beta chains came from one sample sequenced in a study of T cells after posttransplantation cyclophosphamide. Cells defined as naive were viable CD3+CD4+ or CD3+CD8+ and CCR7+CD45RA+CD45RO-CD95-CD27+CD28+. The protocol was immunoSEQ multiplex PCR, while the TCRdb copy is restricted to in-frame clones and leaves out a portion. This sample carries approximately 28,000 clones, about 93% of them seen once, and the ten largest clones take roughly 0.26%. The sequenced sample consisted of naive CD4+ T cells sorted from PBMCs. The receptors derive from a woman aged 55-70 years in good health, CMV-negative, and a related stem cell transplant donor.

The chain joins TRBV9 to TRBJ2-1; D uncertain. V dropped 2 bases and J dropped 5 bases, with 8 bases sitting between them. Germline V gives CDR1 SGDLS, CDR2 YYNGEE. The CDR3 length is 13 residues. Written as DNA, the CDR3 is TGTGCCAGCAGCGTTGGGCTCAACAATGAGCAGTTCTTC. This translates into CASSVGLNNEQFF.

The CDR3 DNA reads as TGTGCCAGCAGTGAATATGATCTAGTTCGAACTGAAGCTTTCTTT. Its protein product is CASSEYDLVRTEAFF. The chain couples TRBV25-1 to TRBJ1-1; D is ambiguous. This CDR3 is 15 amino acids long. In germline, CDR1 is MGHDK, CDR2 SYGVNS. V was cut by 0 bases and J by 5 bases, with 13 bases left in between.

The gene calls are TRBV5-1 and TRBJ2-7, with no clear D. With 1 base removed from V and 4 bases from J, the gap between germline ends came to 12 bases. Per the germline V gene, CDR1 is SGHRS and CDR2 is YFSETQ. This CDR3 is 14 amino acids long. The CDR3 protein is CASSLISSSYEQYF. The CDR3 DNA reads TGCGCCAGCAGCTTGATAAGCTCTTCATACGAGCAGTACTTC.

The CDR3 reads CASSQALQASNEKLFF. CDR3 in DNA: TGTGCCAGCAGCCAAGCTCTCCAGGCGTCTAATGAAAAACTGTTTTTT. The chain uses TRBV4-2 and TRBJ1-4; the D is unclear. The V end was cut by 1 base, the J end by 3 bases, with 12 bases between. The CDR3 sequence is 16 residues long. Germline CDR1 is LGHNA and CDR2 is YNFKEQ.

V is TRBV28 and J is TRBJ2-5; 7 bases agree with TRBD2. J lost 3 bases, V lost 5 bases, and 12 bases had no gene match. The CDR3 has 16 amino acids. Per the germline V gene, CDR1 is MDHEN and CDR2 is SYDVKM. CDR3 in amino acids: CASSPPASGLEETQYF. CDR3 DNA: TGTGCCAGCAGTCCCCCGGCTAGCGGACTTGAAGAGACCCAGTACTTC.

The V and J genes are TRBV19 and TRBJ1-2; D gene uncertain. Germline lookup yields CDR1 LNHDA and CDR2 SQIVND (reference sequence). The CDR3 is 15 amino acids. V was clipped by 1 base and J by 4 bases, with 13 bases between them. The CDR3 nucleotides read TGTGCCAGTAGTATAGCCCCCGGGGTCGGCTATGGCTACACCTTC. It yields the protein CASSIAPGVGYGYTF.

The genes are TRBV28 and TRBJ1-1; D is unresolved. With 7 bases removed from V and 6 bases from J, the gap between germline ends came to 21 bases. There are 15 residues in the CDR3. Germline V lookup: CDR1 MDHEN, CDR2 SYDVKM. The CDR3 DNA reads TGTGCCAGCATCTTGGGGAGCAAGAGAAGCGCTGAAGCTTTCTTT. It yields the protein CASILGSKRSAEAFF.

This chain connects TRBV5-1 to TRBJ2-3, with 15 bases fitting TRBD2. CDR3 length: 18 residues. Germline CDR1 reads SGHRS; CDR2 reads YFSETQ. V gave up 4 bases and J gave up 0 bases; unmatched junction bases: 6. This chain's CDR3 is CASSLAGTSGRSTDTQYF. For the CDR3, the DNA is TGCGCCAGCAGCCTCGCCGGGACTAGCGGGAGGAGCACAGATACGCAGTATTTT.

With respect to this clone: The junction departs from germline at one end; a sequencing error may be responsible. Different DNA sequences within this sample yield the same CDR3. V is TRBV7-9 and J is TRBJ1-6; TRBD1 is a possible D gene (5 bases). Germline CDR1 reads SEHNR; CDR2 reads FQNEAQ (reference sequence). The CDR3 consists of 13 residues. This CDR3 reads CASSLEGNSPLHF. CDR3 nucleotides: TGTGCCAGCAGCTTAGAGGGGAATTCCCCCCTCCACTTT.

The chain has TRBV6-1 and TRBJ2-7, with 7 bases that match TRBD2. The CDR3 has 15 amino acids. V shed 8 bases, J shed 4 bases, and the junction held 14 bases outside the gene matches. The V gene's germline CDR1 is MNHNS and CDR2 SASEGT. The CDR3, as DNA: TGTGCCAGCGCAGCCTCCGGACTAGTAGGATACGAGCAGTACTTC. It translates to CASAASGLVGYEQYF.

V usage is TRBV25-1 and J usage is TRBJ1-3; D uncertain. CDR1 MGHDK and CDR2 SYGVNS come from the germline V gene. The germline V and J ends were trimmed by 5 bases and 4 bases, with 12 bases remaining between them. The CDR3 covers 14 residues. The chain's CDR3 is CASSPGRDGNTIYF. The CDR3, as DNA: TGTGCCAGCAGTCCTGGGAGAGACGGAAACACCATATATTTT.

Remarks on this clone: One end of the junction does not line up with germline, which may come from a read error. This rearrangement joins TRBV28 to TRBJ2-5, with a weak D call TRBD2 (6 bases). CDR3 length: 18 residues. The V gene's germline CDR1 is MDHEN and CDR2 SYDVKM. The CDR3 DNA follows: TGTGCCAGGAGTTTAGACCGGCATCCGGGACTCCCTCTAGAGACCCAGTACTTC. Translating it yields CARSLDRHPGLPLETQYF.

This clone appeared a single time. The rearrangement joins TRBV2 to TRBJ1-5; D not resolved. With 8 bases removed from V and 3 bases from J, the gap between germline ends came to 11 bases. The germline V gene has CDR1 SNHLY and CDR2 FYNNEI. The CDR3 runs to 13 residues. The CDR3 DNA is TGTGCCAGCGATACACGTGACAATCAGCCCCAGCATTTT. This encodes CASDTRDNQPQHF.

The chain employs TRBV5-1 and TRBJ1-1; the D gene is possibly TRBD1 (5 bases). CDR1 SGHRS and CDR2 YFSETQ come from the germline V gene. Trimming pared 2 bases from V and 5 bases from J, leaving 10 bases between. The CDR3 has 13 amino acids. The DNA of the CDR3 is TGCGCCAGCAGCTTATCGGGGGGTACTGAAGCTTTCTTT. It codes for CASSLSGGTEAFF.

The J gene is TRBJ2-1, the V gene TRBV19, with TRBD2 matching 9 bases. This CDR3 comprises 15 residues. The ends lost 4 bases at V and 6 bases at J; junction bases unmatched: 7. Looked up from germline, CDR1 is LNHDA and CDR2 is SQIVND (reference sequence). The CDR3 DNA follows: TGTGCCAGTAGTACGGGTTATAGCGGGGGCAATGAGCAGTTCTTC. It is translated as CASSTGYSGGNEQFF. Full variable domain (rest looked up from reference TRBV19 and TRBJ2-1): DGGITQSPKYLFRKEGQNVTLSCEQNLNHDAMYWYRQDPGQGLRLIYYSQIVNDFQKGDIAEGYSVSREKKESFPLTVTSAQKNPTAFYLCASSTGYSGGNEQFFGPGTRLTVL.

The chain joins TRBV30 to TRBJ1-5; possible D gene TRBD1, 6 bases. The CDR3 runs to 15 residues. The germline V and J ends were trimmed by 0 bases and 3 bases, with 12 bases remaining between them. Germline V gene data show CDR1 as GTSNPN and CDR2 as SVGIG (reference sequence). The CDR3 nucleotides are TGTGCCTGGAGTGTTAGGGGGTGGGTCAATCAGCCCCAGCATTTT. Protein sequence: CAWSVRGWVNQPQHF.

This sequence joins TRBV6-5 and TRBJ2-1, with a possible D match to TRBD2 (7 bases). This CDR3 contains 15 residues. V was shortened by 6 bases and J by 3 bases, with 15 bases between the two germline ends. Germline values: CDR1 MNHEY, CDR2 SVGAGI. CDR3 amino acids: CASRKGGGHYNEQFF. The CDR3, as DNA: TGTGCCAGCAGGAAGGGGGGGGGCCACTACAATGAGCAGTTCTTC.

The rearrangement links TRBV11-2 to TRBJ2-5; possible D gene TRBD1, 5 bases. Germline CDR1 SGHAT, CDR2 FQNNGV. CDR3 length: 14 amino acids. Trimming stripped 4 bases from V and 4 bases from J, with 13 bases between. The CDR3 is CASSSSTVVETQYF. CDR3 DNA sequence: TGTGCCAGCAGCTCTTCGACAGTTGTAGAGACCCAGTACTTC.

This chain connects TRBV6-7 to TRBJ2-7, with TRBD1 as a possible D gene (6 bases). TRBV6-7 is annotated as an ORF whose role is uncertain. The ends were cut back, 10 bases at V and 0 bases at J, with 16 bases in the middle. CDR3 length: 14 amino acids. DNA for the CDR3: TGTGCCATCCCCCGGGACATGAGCTCCTACGAGCAGTACTTC. This translates into CAIPRDMSSYEQYF.

V is TRBV9 and J is TRBJ2-3, with 11 bases aligning to TRBD2. CDR3 size: 18 residues. Germline V gene sequence: CDR1 SGDLS, CDR2 YYNGEE. Trimming removed 4 bases from V and 3 bases from J; junction bases left unmatched: 13. This CDR3 reads CASSTTIPGLAATDTQYF. For the CDR3, the DNA is TGTGCCAGCAGCACTACCATCCCGGGACTAGCGGCAACAGATACGCAGTATTTT.

This clone was seen once. J is TRBJ2-1 and V is TRBV9; the D is unclear. Germline lookup yields CDR1 SGDLS and CDR2 YYNGEE. With 4 bases removed from V and 5 bases from J, the gap between germline ends came to 13 bases. CDR3 length equals 14 residues. The CDR3 sequence: CASSFGAPNNEQFF. Written as DNA, the CDR3 is TGTGCCAGCAGCTTCGGAGCCCCGAACAATGAGCAGTTCTTC. Complete variable domain (other parts from reference TRBV9 and TRBJ2-1): DSGVTQTPKHLITATGQRVTLRCSPRSGDLSVYWYQQSLDQGLQFLIQYYNGEERAKGNILERFSAQQFPDLHSELNLSSLELGDSALYFCASSFGAPNNEQFFGPGTRLTVL.

V is TRBV4-3 and J is TRBJ1-2, with TRBD1 identical over 7 bases. Germline values: CDR1 LGHNA, CDR2 YSLEER. V was clipped by 0 bases and J by 8 bases; unmatched bases: 9. The CDR3 is 15 residues long. The CDR3 sequence is CASSQEVRGVGGYTF. The CDR3 nucleotides read TGCGCCAGCAGCCAAGAGGTCAGGGGGGTTGGGGGCTACACCTTC.

The rearrangement uses TRBV15 and TRBJ1-2; possible D gene TRBD1, 6 bases. The CDR3 sequence is 13 residues long. Germline lookup yields CDR1 LNHNV and CDR2 YYDKDF (reference sequence). V gave up 5 bases and J gave up 4 bases, with 11 bases separating them. CDR3 nucleotides: TGTGCCACCAGCGCAACAGGGACCTATGGCTACACCTTC. Translation: CATSATGTYGYTF.

The V and J genes are TRBV9 and TRBJ2-2; TRBD2 matches at 11 bases. Trimming at V came to 0 bases and at J to 0 bases, leaving 4 bases not matched to a gene. The CDR3 is 18 amino acids. Germline loops: CDR1 SGDLS, CDR2 YYNGEE. CDR3 sequence: CASSVARSGGANTGELFF. The CDR3 DNA reads as TGTGCCAGCAGCGTAGCTCGTAGCGGGGGGGCGAACACCGGGGAGCTGTTTTTT.

J is TRBJ2-7 and V is TRBV30, with a weak D call TRBD2 (6 bases). V lost 3 bases and J lost 1, with 13 bases in between. Germline CDR1 is GTSNPN and CDR2 is SVGIG (reference sequence). This CDR3 has 14 amino acids. CDR3: CAWRTSPTSYEQYF. Written as DNA, the CDR3 is TGTGCCTGGAGAACTAGCCCAACTTCCTACGAGCAGTACTTC. Based on the CDR3 plus reference TRBV30 and TRBJ2-7, the full variable domain is SQTIHQWPATLVQPVGSPLSLECTVEGTSNPNLYWYRQAAGRGLQLLFYSVGIGQISSEVPQNLSASRPQDRQFILSSKKLLLSDSGFYLCAWRTSPTSYEQYFGPGTRLTVT.

This rearrangement joins TRBV6-6 to TRBJ1-4, with 8 bases identical to TRBD1. With V trimmed by 7 bases and J by 8 bases, 12 bases remained unmatched. The CDR3 has 15 amino acids. Germline V gives CDR1 MNHNY, CDR2 SVGAGI (reference sequence). CDR3 coding DNA: TGTGCCAGCACCAACAGGCAGGGGGCTCGAGAAAAACTGTTTTTT. Translation: CASTNRQGAREKLFF.

The J gene is TRBJ1-4, the V gene TRBV6-6; D gene unclear. Per the germline V gene, CDR1 is MNHNY and CDR2 is SVGAGI (reference sequence). The CDR3 length is 14 residues. V shed 5 bases and J shed 5 bases, with 12 bases lying between them. CDR3 DNA: TGTGCCAGCAGTCACGACGGGTTAAATGAAAAACTGTTTTTT. Translating gives CASSHDGLNEKLFF.